This T cell receptor (beta chain) was captured by sequencing in a study of shared clonotypes between healthy human individuals. The germline gives CDR1 MDHEN, CDR2 SYDVKM. Trimming shortened V by 3 bases and J by 1 base, and 9 bases separated the two germline ends. The CDR3 runs to 14 residues. About this clone itself: Its antigen is unknown.

Whole-study results and caveats: With few donors, the genetic and exposure-history diversity represented was limited.

Clones were sequenced by immunoSEQ multiplex PCR, and TCRdb holds only the in-frame ones, with some missing. The top ten clones hold 0.89% of a sample with about 1.1 million clones, 60% to 80% of them seen once. The sample comprised memory CD4+ T cells from PBMCs. Subset meaning: CD45RA-negative fraction. The rearrangement links TRBV28 to TRBJ1-2; D unresolved. The receptor was derived from a man younger than 35 in good health. Some clones in this sample may be carry-over from other donors' samples. CDR3: CASSFGGNNYGYTF. As DNA, the CDR3 is TGTGCCAGCAGTTTTGGCGGGAATAACTATGGCTACACCTTC.